The clone carrying this T cell receptor beta chain has only one observation. The antigen is undetermined. It was one heparinised blood draw, averaging about 120 mL, that each donor gave. The V end lost 1 base, the J end lost 1 base, and 4 bases lay between the germline ends. The V gene's germline CDR1 is SGHDN and CDR2 FVKESK. The CDR3 sequence is 13 residues long. Every bit of the isolated RNA underwent reverse transcription, so sequencing read expressed TCRB transcripts. Sequenced by immunoSEQ multiplex PCR; TCRdb stores in-frame clones only, minus some. The sample lists a few hundred thousand clones; under 20% were seen once. These data originate in a study of beta chain features in type 1 diabetes. Study summary: All samples together contributed 107,917,701 sorted cells for examination.

Notes on the study in general: Shortening of TCRB CDR3s, moderate but significant, appeared in all four CD4+ subsets of Type 1 diabetes patients.

Source material: naive CD4+ T cells from blood. The source is a man aged 25 to 40 with type 1 diabetes. This chain links TRBV14 with TRBJ2-5; no clear D gene. In DNA form, the CDR3 reads TGTGCCAGCAGCCAAGTGGTCCAAGAGACCCAGTACTTC. Its translation: CASSQVVQETQYF. Together with reference TRBV14 and TRBJ2-5, the CDR3 gives the full variable domain: EAGVTQFPSHSVIEKGQTVTLRCDPISGHDNLYWYRRVMGKEIKFLLHFVKESKQDESGMPNNRFLAERTGGTYSTLKVQPAELEDSGVYFCASSQVVQETQYFGPGTRLLVL.